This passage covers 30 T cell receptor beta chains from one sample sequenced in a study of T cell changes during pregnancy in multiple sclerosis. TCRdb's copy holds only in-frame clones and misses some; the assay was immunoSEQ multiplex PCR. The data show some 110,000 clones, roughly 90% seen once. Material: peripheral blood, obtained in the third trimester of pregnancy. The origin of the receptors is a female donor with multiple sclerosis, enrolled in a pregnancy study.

The CDR3 bases are TGCGCCAGCAGCTTGATTGGAGGCGGGGATACGCAGTATTTT. This encodes CASSLIGGGDTQYF. The rearrangement uses TRBV5-1 and TRBJ2-3, with D maybe TRBD2 (5 bases). The CDR3 covers 14 residues. CDR1 is SGHRS and CDR2 is YFSETQ in the germline V gene. The V and J ends lost 1 base and 6 bases respectively, with 12 bases between them.

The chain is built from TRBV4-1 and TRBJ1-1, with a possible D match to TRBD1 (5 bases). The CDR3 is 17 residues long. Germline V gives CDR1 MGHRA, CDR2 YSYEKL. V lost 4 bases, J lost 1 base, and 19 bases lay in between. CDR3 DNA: TGCGCCAGCAGCCCTCCTTCCCGGGCAGGGAAGAACACTGAAGCTTTCTTT. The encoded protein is CASSPPSRAGKNTEAFF.

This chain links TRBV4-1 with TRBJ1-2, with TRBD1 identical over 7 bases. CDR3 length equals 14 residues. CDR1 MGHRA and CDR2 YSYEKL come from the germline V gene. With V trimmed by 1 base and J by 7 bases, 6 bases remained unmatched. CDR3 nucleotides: TGCGCCAGCAGCCAAGTACAGGGGCCTACTGGCTACACCTTC. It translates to CASSQVQGPTGYTF.

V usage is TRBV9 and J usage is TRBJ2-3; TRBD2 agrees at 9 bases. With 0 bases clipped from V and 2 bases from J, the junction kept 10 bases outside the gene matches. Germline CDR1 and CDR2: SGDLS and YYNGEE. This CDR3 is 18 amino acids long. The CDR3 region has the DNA TGTGCCAGCAGCGTAGGGCCTAGCGGGGCGTTAGACACAGATACGCAGTATTTT. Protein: CASSVGPSGALDTDTQYF. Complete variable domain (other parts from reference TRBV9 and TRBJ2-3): DSGVTQTPKHLITATGQRVTLRCSPRSGDLSVYWYQQSLDQGLQFLIQYYNGEERAKGNILERFSAQQFPDLHSELNLSSLELGDSALYFCASSVGPSGALDTDTQYFGPGTRLTVL.

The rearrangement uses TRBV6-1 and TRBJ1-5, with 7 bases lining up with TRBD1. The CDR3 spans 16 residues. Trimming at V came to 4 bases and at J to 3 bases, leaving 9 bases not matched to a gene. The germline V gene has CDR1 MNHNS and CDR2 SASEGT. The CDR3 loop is CASSGLGTVANQPQHF. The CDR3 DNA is TGTGCCAGCAGTGGGCTGGGGACAGTCGCCAATCAGCCCCAGCATTTT.

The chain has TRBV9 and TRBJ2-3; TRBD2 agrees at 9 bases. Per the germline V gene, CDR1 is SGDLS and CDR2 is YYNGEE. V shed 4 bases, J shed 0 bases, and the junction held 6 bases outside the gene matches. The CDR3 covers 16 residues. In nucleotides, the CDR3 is TGTGCCAGCAGCTTTTTAGCGGGGGCTAGCACAGATACGCAGTATTTT. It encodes CASSFLAGASTDTQYF. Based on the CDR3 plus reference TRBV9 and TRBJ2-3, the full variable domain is DSGVTQTPKHLITATGQRVTLRCSPRSGDLSVYWYQQSLDQGLQFLIQYYNGEERAKGNILERFSAQQFPDLHSELNLSSLELGDSALYFCASSFLAGASTDTQYFGPGTRLTVL.

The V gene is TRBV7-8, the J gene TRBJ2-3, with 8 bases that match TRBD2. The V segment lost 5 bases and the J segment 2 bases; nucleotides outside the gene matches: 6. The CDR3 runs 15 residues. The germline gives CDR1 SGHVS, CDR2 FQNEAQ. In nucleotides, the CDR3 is TGTGCCAGCAGCCCTTTAGCGGGGAACACAGATACGCAGTATTTT. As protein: CASSPLAGNTDTQYF.

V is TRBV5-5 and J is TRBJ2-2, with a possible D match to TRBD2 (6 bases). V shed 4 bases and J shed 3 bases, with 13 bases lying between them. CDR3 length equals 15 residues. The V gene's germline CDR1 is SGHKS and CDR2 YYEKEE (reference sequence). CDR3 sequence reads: CASSPLSGHTGELFF. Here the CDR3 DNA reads TGTGCCAGCAGCCCCCTTAGCGGACACACCGGGGAGCTGTTTTTT. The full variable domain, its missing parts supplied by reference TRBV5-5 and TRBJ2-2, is DAGVTQSPTHLIKTRGQQVTLRCSPISGHKSVSWYQQVLGQGPQFIFQYYEKEERGRGNFPDRFSARQFPNYSSELNVNALLLGDSALYLCASSPLSGHTGELFFGEGSRLTVL.

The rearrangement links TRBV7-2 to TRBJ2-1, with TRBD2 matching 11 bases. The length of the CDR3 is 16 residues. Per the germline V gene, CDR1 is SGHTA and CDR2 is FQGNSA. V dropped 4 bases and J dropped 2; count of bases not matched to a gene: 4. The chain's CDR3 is CASSWVLAGAYNEQFF. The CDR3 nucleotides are TGTGCCAGCAGCTGGGTACTAGCGGGAGCCTACAATGAGCAGTTCTTC.

The CDR3 DNA is TGTGCCAGCAGTGAAAGGACAGGGATGCATGAGCAGTTCTTC. It encodes CASSERTGMHEQFF. This chain connects TRBV2 to TRBJ2-1, with 8 bases that match TRBD1. This CDR3 contains 14 residues. The germline CDR1 and CDR2 sequences are SNHLY and FYNNEI. V was clipped by 2 bases and J by 8 bases; unmatched bases: 5. Filled out from reference TRBV2 and TRBJ2-1, the complete variable domain reads EPEVTQTPSHQVTQMGQEVILRCVPISNHLYFYWYRQILGQKVEFLVSFYNNEISEKSEIFDDQFSVERPDGSNFTLKIRSTKLEDSAMYFCASSERTGMHEQFFGPGTRLTVL.

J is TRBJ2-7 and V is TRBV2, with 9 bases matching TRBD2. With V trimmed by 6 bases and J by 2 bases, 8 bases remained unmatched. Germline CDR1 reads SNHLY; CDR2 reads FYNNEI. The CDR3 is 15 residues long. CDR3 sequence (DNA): TGTGCCAGCAGCCCCCTAGCGGGGCAAACCTACGAGCAGTACTTC. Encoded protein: CASSPLAGQTYEQYF.

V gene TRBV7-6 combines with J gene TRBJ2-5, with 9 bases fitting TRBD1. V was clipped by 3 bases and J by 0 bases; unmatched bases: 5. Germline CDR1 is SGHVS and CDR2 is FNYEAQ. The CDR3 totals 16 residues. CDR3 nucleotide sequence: TGTGCCAGCAGCTTGGGGACAGGGTATAACCAAGAGACCCAGTACTTC. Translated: CASSLGTGYNQETQYF.

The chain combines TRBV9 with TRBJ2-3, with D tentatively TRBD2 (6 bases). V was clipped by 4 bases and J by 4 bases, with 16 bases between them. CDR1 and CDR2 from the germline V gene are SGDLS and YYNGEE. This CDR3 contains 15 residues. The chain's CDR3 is CASSPSGVQPDTQYF. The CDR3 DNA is TGTGCCAGCAGCCCTTCGGGGGTACAACCAGATACGCAGTATTTT. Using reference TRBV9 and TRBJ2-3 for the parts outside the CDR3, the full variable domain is DSGVTQTPKHLITATGQRVTLRCSPRSGDLSVYWYQQSLDQGLQFLIQYYNGEERAKGNILERFSAQQFPDLHSELNLSSLELGDSALYFCASSPSGVQPDTQYFGPGTRLTVL.

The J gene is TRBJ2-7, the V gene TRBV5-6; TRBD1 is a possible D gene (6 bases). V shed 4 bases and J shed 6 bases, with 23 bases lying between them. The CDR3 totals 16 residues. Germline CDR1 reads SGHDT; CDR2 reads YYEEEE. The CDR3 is CASSLTGQTRGSEQYF. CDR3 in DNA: TGTGCCAGCAGCCTAACCGGCCAGACCAGGGGCTCCGAGCAGTACTTC.

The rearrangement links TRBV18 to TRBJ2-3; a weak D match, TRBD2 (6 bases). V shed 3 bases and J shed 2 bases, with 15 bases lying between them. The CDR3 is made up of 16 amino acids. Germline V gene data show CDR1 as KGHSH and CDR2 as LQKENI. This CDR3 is CASSPQGSGYTDTQYF. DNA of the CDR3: TGTGCCAGCTCACCCCAAGGGAGCGGGTACACAGATACGCAGTATTTT.

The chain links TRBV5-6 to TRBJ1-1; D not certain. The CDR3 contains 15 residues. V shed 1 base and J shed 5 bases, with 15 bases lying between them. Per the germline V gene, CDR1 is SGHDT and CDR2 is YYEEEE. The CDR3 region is CASSLHGQWATEAFF. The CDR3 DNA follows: TGTGCCAGCAGCTTGCATGGGCAGTGGGCTACTGAAGCTTTCTTT.

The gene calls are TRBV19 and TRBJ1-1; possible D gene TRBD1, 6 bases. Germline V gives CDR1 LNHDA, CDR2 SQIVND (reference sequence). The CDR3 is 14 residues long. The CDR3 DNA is TGTGCAGAAGGGAACAGAAAAGGGGGGGTTGAAGCTTTCTTT. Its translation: CAEGNRKGGVEAFF.

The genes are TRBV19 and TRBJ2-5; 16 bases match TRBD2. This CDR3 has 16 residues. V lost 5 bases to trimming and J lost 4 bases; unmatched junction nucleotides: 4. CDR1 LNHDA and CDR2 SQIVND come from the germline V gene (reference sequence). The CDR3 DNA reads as TGTGCCAGTAGTTGGGGGACTAGCGGGAGGGCAGAGACCCAGTACTTC. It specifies CASSWGTSGRAETQYF.

The CDR3 DNA sequence: TGTGCCAGCAGCCCCGGGACAATACAAGAGACCCAGTACTTC. Residues: CASSPGTIQETQYF. V is TRBV9 and J is TRBJ2-5; tentatively, D is TRBD1 (6 bases). Deletions cut 4 bases from V and 2 bases from J, with 12 bases between. The V gene's germline CDR1 is SGDLS and CDR2 YYNGEE. The CDR3 runs 14 residues.

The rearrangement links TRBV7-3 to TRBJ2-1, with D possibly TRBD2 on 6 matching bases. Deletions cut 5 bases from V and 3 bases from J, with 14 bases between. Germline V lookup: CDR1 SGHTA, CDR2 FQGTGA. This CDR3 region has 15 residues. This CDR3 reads CASSPQRRDYNEQFF. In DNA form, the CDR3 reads TGTGCCAGCAGCCCCCAGCGGCGGGACTACAATGAGCAGTTCTTC.

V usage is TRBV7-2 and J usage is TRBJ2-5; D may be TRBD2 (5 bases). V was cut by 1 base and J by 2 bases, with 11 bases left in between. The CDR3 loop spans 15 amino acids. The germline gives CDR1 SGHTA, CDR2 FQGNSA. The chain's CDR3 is CASSLGRRTQETQYF. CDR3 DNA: TGTGCCAGCAGCTTAGGACGGAGGACGCAAGAGACCCAGTACTTC.

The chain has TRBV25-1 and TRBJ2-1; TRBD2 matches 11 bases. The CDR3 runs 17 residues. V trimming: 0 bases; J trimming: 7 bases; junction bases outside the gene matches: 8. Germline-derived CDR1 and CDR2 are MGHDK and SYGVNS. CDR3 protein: CASSEYRLAGGGNEQFF. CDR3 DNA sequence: TGTGCCAGCAGTGAATATCGGCTAGCGGGAGGCGGGAATGAGCAGTTCTTC.

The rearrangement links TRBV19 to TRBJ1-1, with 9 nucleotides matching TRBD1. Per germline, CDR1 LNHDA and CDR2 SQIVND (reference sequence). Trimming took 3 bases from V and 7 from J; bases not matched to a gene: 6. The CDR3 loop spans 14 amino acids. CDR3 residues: CASSIGTGKGEAFF. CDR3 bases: TGTGCCAGTAGTATTGGGACAGGGAAAGGTGAAGCTTTCTTT.

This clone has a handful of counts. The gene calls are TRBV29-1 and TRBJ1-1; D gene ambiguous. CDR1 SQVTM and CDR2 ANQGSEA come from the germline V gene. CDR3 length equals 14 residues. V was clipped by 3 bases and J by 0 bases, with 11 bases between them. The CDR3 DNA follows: TGCAGCGTTGAGATTGACATTGTGAACACTGAAGCTTTCTTT. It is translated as CSVEIDIVNTEAFF.

The CDR3: CASSGAGLSSYEQYF. In DNA form, the CDR3 reads TGCGCCAGCAGCGGAGCGGGACTCTCTTCCTACGAGCAGTACTTC. This chain joins TRBV5-1 and TRBJ2-7; TRBD2 agrees at 7 bases. V trimming: 4 bases; J trimming: 1 base; junction bases outside the gene matches: 8. CDR3 size: 15 residues. CDR1 and CDR2 from the germline V gene are SGHRS and YFSETQ. The whole variable domain, remainder taken from reference TRBV5-1 and TRBJ2-7, is KAGVTQTPRYLIKTRGQQVTLSCSPISGHRSVSWYQQTPGQGLQFLFEYFSETQRNKGNFPGRFSGRQFSNSRSEMNVSTLELGDSALYLCASSGAGLSSYEQYFGPGTRLTVT.

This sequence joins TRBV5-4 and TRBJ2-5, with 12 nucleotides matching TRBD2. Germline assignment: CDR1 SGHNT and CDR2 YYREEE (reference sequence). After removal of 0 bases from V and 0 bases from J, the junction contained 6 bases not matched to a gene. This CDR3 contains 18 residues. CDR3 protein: CASSLVGRLAGDQETQYF. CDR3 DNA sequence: TGTGCCAGCAGCTTGGTGGGACGACTAGCGGGGGACCAAGAGACCCAGTACTTC.

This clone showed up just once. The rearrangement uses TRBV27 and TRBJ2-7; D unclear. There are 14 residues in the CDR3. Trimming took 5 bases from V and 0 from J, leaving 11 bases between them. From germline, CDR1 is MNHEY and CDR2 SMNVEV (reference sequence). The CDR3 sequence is CASSPTSFSYEQYF. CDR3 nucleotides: TGTGCCAGCAGTCCGACTTCTTTCTCCTACGAGCAGTACTTC.

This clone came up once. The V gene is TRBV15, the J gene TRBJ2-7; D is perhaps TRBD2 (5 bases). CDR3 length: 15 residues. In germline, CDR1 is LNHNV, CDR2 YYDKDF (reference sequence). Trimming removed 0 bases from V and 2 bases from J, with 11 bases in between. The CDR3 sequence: CATSREGRAAYEQYF. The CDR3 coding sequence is TGTGCCACCAGCAGAGAAGGACGAGCGGCCTACGAGCAGTACTTC.

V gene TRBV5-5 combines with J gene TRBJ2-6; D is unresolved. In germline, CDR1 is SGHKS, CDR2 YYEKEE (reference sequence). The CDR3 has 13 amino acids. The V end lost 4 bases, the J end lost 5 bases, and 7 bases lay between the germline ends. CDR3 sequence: CASSPPWANVLTF. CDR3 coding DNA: TGTGCCAGCAGCCCTCCTTGGGCCAACGTCCTGACTTTC.

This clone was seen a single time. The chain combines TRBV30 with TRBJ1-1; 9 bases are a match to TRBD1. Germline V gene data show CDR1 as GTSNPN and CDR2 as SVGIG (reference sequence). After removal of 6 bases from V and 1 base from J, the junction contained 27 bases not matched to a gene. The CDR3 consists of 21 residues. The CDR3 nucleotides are TGTGCCTGCAAACCCTATATCCGGGACAGGGTTTTTGGGTCCGGGAACACTGAAGCTTTCTTT. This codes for CACKPYIRDRVFGSGNTEAFF.